This record covers a single T cell receptor beta chain. The antigen remains undetermined. The sample is drawn from a study of cytomegalovirus exposure and HLA in healthy donors. Study results and limitations: What TCR beta sequences reportedly achieved was accurate prediction of HLA-A and HLA-B alleles in most subjects. According to a later analysis, most TCR beta chains associated with CMV appeared HLA-restricted. Presence/absence analyses treated sequencing depth as roughly uniform across donors.

Between the trimmed V and J ends, which lost 5 bases and 5 bases, there was a span of 13 bases. Germline CDR1 is MNHEY and CDR2 is SVGAGI. This CDR3 is built from 13 residues. The PCR contained 60 Vbeta and 13 Jbeta primers. As originally analysed: There were about 88 million unique TCR beta chains by a later count, and 8.5 million to 14 million of them were shared. Profiling relied on immunoSEQ multiplex PCR, and the TCRdb table lists in-frame clones only, not all of them. The D gene and trimming were derived from the DNA, and the V and J assignments and clone size from that table. The table records some 95,000 clones, roughly three quarters of them present only once.

The rearrangement links TRBV6-5 to TRBJ2-7; tentative D call: TRBD1 (6 bases). The sequenced material came from PBMCs. The sequence derives from a woman aged 35 to 49 in good health and CMV-seronegative. The CDR3 here is CASSDTGLHEQYF. CDR3 DNA sequence: TGTGCCAGCAGTGATACAGGGTTACACGAGCAGTACTTC.